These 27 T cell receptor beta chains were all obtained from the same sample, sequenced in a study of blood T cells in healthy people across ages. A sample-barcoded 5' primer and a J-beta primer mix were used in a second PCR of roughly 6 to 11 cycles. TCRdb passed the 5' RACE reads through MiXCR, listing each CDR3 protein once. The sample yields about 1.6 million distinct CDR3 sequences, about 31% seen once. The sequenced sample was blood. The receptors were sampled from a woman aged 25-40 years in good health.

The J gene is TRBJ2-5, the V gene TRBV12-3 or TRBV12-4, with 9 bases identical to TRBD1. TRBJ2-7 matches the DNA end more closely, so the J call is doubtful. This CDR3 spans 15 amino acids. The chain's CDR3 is CASSLVRTGVAEQYF. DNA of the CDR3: TGTGCCAGCAGTTTGGTCAGGACAGGGGTCGCCGAGCAGTACTTC.

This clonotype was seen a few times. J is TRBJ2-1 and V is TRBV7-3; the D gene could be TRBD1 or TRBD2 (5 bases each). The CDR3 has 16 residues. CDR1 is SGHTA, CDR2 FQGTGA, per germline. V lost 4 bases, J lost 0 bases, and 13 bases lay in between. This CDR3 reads CASSSSLGVSYNEQFF. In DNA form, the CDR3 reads TGTGCCAGCAGCTCCTCCTTGGGGGTCTCCTACAATGAGCAGTTCTTC.

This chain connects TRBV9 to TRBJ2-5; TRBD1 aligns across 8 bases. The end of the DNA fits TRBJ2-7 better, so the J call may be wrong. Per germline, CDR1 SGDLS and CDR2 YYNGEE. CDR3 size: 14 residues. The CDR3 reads CASSVTTGAYEQYF. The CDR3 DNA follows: TGTGCCAGCAGCGTAACGACAGGGGCCTACGAGCAGTACTTC.

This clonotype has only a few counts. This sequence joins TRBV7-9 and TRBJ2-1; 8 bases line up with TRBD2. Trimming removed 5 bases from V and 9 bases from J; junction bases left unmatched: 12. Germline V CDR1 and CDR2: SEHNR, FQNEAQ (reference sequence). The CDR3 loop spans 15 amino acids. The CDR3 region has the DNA TGTGCCAGCAGCCCCGGGGTAGCGGGGTATGGTGAGCAGTTCTTC. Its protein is CASSPGVAGYGEQFF.

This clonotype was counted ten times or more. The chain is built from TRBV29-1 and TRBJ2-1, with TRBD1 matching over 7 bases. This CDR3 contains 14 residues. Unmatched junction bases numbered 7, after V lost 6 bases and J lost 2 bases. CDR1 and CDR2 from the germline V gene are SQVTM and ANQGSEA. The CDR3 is CSVYQTGTYNEQFF. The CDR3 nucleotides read TGCAGCGTCTATCAGACAGGGACCTACAATGAGCAGTTCTTC.

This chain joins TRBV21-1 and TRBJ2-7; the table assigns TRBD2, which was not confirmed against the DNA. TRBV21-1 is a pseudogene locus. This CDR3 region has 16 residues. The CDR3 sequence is CASSLGLAGAPYGQYF. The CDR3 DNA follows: TGTGCCAGCAGCTTGGGACTAGCGGGAGCCCCCTACGGGCAGTACTTC.

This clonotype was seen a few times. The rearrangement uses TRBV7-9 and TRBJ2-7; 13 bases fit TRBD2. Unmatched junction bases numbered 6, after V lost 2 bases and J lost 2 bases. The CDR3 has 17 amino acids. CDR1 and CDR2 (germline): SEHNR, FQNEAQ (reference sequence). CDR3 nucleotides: TGTGCCAGCAGCTTAAGACTAGCGGGAGGTAGTGCCTACGAGCAGTACTTC. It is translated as CASSLRLAGGSAYEQYF.

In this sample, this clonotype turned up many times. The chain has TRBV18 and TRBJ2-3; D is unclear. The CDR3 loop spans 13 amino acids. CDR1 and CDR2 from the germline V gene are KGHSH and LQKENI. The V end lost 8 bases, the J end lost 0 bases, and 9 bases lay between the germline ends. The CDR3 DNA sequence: TGTGCCAGCAGCCCCCCGAGCACAGATACGCAGTATTTT. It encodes CASSPPSTDTQYF.

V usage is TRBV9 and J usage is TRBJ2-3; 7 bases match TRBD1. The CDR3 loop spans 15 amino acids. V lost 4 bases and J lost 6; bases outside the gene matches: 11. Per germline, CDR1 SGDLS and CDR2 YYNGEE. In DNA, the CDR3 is TGTGCCAGCAGCCGTCGGGACAGCTCCCTGGATACGCAGTATTTT. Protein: CASSRRDSSLDTQYF.

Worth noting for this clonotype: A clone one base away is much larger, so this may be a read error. The CDR3 bases are TGTGCCATCAGTGATCATAGAGGAGGGAATGAGCAGTACTTC. It yields the protein CAISDHRGGNEQYF. The chain employs TRBV10-3 and TRBJ2-5, with a weak D call TRBD2 (6 bases). The CDR3 spans 14 residues. Trimming stripped 3 bases from V and 11 bases from J, with 19 bases between. CDR1 ENHRY and CDR2 SYGVKD come from the germline V gene.

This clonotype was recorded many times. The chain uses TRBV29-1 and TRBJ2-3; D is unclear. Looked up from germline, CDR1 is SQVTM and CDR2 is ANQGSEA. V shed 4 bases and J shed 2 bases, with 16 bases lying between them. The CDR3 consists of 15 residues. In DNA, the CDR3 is TGCAGCGTTGTAGCCGGAACAACCTCCACAGATACGCAGTATTTT. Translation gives CSVVAGTTSTDTQYF.

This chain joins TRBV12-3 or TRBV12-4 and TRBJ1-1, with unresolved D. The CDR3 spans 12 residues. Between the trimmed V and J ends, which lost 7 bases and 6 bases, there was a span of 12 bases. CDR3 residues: CASIDSRAEAFF. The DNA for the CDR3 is TGTGCCAGCATCGACTCACGGGCTGAAGCTTTCTTT.

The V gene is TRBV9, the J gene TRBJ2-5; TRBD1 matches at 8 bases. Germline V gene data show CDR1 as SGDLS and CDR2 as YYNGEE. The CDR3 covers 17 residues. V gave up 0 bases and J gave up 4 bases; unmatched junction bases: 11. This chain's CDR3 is CASSVGIQGDLRETQYF. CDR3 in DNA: TGTGCCAGCAGCGTAGGGATACAGGGGGATTTGCGAGAGACCCAGTACTTC.

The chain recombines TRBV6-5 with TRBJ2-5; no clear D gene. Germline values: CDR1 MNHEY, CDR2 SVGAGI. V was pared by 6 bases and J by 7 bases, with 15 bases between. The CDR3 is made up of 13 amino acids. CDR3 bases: TGTGCCAGCAGCGCAGACCTTAAGGGGACCCAGTACTTC. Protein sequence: CASSADLKGTQYF.

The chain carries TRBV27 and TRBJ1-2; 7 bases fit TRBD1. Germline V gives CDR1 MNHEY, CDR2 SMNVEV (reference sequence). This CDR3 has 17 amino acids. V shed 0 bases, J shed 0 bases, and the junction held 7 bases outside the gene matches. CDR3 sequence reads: CASSLSWGQRANYGYTF. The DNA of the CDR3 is TGTGCCAGCAGTTTATCTTGGGGACAGAGAGCTAACTATGGCTACACCTTC.

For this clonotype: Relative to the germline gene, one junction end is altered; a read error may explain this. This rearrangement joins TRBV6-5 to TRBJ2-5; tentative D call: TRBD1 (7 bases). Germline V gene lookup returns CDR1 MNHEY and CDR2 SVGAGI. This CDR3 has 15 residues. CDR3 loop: CASSRGTASTETPYF. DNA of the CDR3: TGTGCCAGCAGCCGCGGGACAGCTTCTACAGAGACCCCGTACTTC.

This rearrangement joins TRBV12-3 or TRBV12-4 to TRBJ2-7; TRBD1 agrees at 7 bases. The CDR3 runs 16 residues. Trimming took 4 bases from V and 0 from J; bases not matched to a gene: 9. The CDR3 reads CASSSASTGFSYEQYF. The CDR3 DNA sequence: TGTGCCAGCAGTTCTGCCTCGACAGGGTTCTCCTACGAGCAGTACTTC.

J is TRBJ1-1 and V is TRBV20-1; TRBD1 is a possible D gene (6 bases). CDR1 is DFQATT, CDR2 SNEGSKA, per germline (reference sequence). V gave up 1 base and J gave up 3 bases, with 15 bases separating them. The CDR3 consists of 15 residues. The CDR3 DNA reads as TGCAGTGCTAGAGTTGGGGGCCCCCGAGACACTGAAGCTTTCTTT. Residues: CSARVGGPRDTEAFF.

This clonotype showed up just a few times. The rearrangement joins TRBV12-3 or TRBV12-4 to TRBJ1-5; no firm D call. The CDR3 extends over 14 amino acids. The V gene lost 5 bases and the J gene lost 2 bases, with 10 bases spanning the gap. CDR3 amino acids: CASSDLEGNQPQHF. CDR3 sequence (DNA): TGTGCCAGCAGTGACTTGGAGGGCAATCAGCCCCAGCATTTT.

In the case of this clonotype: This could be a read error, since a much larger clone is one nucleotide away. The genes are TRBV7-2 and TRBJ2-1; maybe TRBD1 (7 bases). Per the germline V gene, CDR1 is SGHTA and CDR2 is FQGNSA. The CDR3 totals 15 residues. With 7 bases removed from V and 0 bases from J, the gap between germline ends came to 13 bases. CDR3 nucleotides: TGTGCCAGCAACGCGGGACAGAGCTCCTACAATGAGCAGTTCTTC. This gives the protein CASNAGQSSYNEQFF.

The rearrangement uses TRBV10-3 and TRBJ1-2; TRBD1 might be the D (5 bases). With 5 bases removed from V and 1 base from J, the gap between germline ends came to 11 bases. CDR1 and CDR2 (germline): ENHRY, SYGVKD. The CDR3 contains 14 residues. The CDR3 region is CAISPGTINYGYTF. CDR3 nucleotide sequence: TGTGCCATCAGTCCGGGGACGATTAACTATGGCTACACCTTC.

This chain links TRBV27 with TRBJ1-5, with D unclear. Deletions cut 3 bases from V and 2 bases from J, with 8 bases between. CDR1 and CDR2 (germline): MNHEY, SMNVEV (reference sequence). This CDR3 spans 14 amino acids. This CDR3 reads CASSFAARNQPQHF. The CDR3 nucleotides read TGTGCCAGCAGTTTTGCAGCGCGCAATCAGCCCCAGCATTTT.

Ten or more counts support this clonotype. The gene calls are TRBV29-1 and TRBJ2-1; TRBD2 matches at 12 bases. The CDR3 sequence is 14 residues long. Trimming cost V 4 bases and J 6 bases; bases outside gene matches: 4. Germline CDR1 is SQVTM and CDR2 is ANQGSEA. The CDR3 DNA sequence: TGCAGCGTTGTAGCTAGCGGGAGGGGCAATGAGCAGTTCTTC. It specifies CSVVASGRGNEQFF.

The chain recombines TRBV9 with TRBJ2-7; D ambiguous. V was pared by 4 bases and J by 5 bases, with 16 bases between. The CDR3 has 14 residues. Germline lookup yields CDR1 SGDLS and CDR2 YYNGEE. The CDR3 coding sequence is TGTGCCAGCAGCCCGGACGGTCGAAGGGACGAGCAGTACTTC. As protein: CASSPDGRRDEQYF. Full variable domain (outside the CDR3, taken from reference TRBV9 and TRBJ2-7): DSGVTQTPKHLITATGQRVTLRCSPRSGDLSVYWYQQSLDQGLQFLIQYYNGEERAKGNILERFSAQQFPDLHSELNLSSLELGDSALYFCASSPDGRRDEQYFGPGTRLTVT.

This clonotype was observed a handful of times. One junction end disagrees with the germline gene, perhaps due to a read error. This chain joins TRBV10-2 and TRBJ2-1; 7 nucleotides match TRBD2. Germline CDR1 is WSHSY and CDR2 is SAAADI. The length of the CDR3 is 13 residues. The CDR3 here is CASGEGDYYEQFF. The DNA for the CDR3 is TGCGCCAGCGGGGAAGGGGACTACTATGAGCAGTTCTTC.

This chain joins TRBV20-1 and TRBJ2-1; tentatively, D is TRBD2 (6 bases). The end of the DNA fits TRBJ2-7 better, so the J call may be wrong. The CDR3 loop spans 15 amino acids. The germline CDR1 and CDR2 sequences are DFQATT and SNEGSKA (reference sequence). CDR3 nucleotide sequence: TGCAGTGCTAAGGACTACACCGGGTCCTACAATGAGCAGTACTTC. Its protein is CSAKDYTGSYNEQYF.

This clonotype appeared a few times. The CDR3 spells CASSYRTGDPYEQYF. The CDR3 coding sequence is TGCGCCAGCAGCTACCGGACAGGGGATCCCTACGAGCAGTACTTC. The chain carries TRBV5-1 and TRBJ2-7; 9 bases are shared with TRBD1. In germline, CDR1 is SGHRS, CDR2 YFSETQ. Trimming cost V 3 bases and J 2 bases; bases outside gene matches: 6. The CDR3 is 15 residues long.